These 13 T cell receptor beta chains came from one sample sequenced in a study of T cell clonotyping in hematopoietic cell transplantation. The protocol was immunoSEQ multiplex PCR, while the TCRdb copy is restricted to in-frame clones and leaves out a portion. In the table there are some 17,000 clones, about 71% of which are singletons. The material sequenced was peripheral blood mononuclear cells. The receptors were sampled from a woman aged 55-70 years in good health. Some clones in this sample may be carry-over from other donors' samples.

By share of the sample, this clone is medium-sized (0.01 to 0.1%). V and J are TRBV4-3 and TRBJ2-1, with 7 bases that match TRBD1. This CDR3 comprises 18 residues. The germline V gene encodes CDR1 LGHNA and CDR2 YSLEER. J was trimmed by 0 bases and V by 4 bases; bases with no gene match: 12. The CDR3 nucleotides read TGCGCCAGCAGCCCAGGGATTAATAGGGACAGCTCCTACAATGAGCAGTTCTTC. The encoded protein is CASSPGINRDSSYNEQFF.

The chain carries TRBV5-6 and TRBJ1-3; TRBD1 matches at 7 bases. This CDR3 comprises 15 residues. The V segment lost 4 bases and the J segment 0 bases; nucleotides outside the gene matches: 4. The V gene's germline CDR1 is SGHDT and CDR2 YYEEEE. As DNA, the CDR3 is TGTGCCAGCAGCAGGGACAGCTACTCTGGAAACACCATATATTTT. Its translation: CASSRDSYSGNTIYF.

This clone turned up a few times. This CDR3 is CASSQDAYGYTF. CDR3 coding DNA: TGTGCCAGCAGCCAAGATGCCTATGGCTACACCTTC. The gene calls are TRBV4-2 and TRBJ1-2; D remains ambiguous. Deletions cut 0 bases from V and 4 bases from J, with 3 bases between. Germline-derived CDR1 and CDR2 are LGHNA and YNFKEQ. This CDR3 spans 12 amino acids.

The CDR3 coding sequence is TGTGCCACCAGCAGAGTCCCACGGTTTACTAACTATGGCTACACCTTC. It yields the protein CATSRVPRFTNYGYTF. The chain employs TRBV15 and TRBJ1-2; D call uncertain. Trimming left V 1 base short and J 0 bases short, with 12 bases between. Germline V gene data show CDR1 as LNHNV and CDR2 as YYDKDF (reference sequence). This CDR3 contains 16 residues.

This chain joins TRBV19 and TRBJ1-5, with 8 bases matching TRBD1. Germline-derived CDR1 and CDR2 are LNHDA and SQIVND (reference sequence). This CDR3 is built from 13 residues. V trimming: 8 bases; J trimming: 3 bases; junction bases outside the gene matches: 3. The CDR3 reads CASQGQANQPQHF. The CDR3 bases are TGTGCCAGTCAGGGACAGGCCAATCAGCCCCAGCATTTT. Looking up the rest from reference TRBV19 and TRBJ1-5 gives the full variable domain: DGGITQSPKYLFRKEGQNVTLSCEQNLNHDAMYWYRQDPGQGLRLIYYSQIVNDFQKGDIAEGYSVSREKKESFPLTVTSAQKNPTAFYLCASQGQANQPQHFGDGTRLSIL.

The genes are TRBV28 and TRBJ1-1; D is unclear. Trimming left V 2 bases short and J 5 bases short, with 9 bases between. The CDR3 covers 13 residues. Germline loops: CDR1 MDHEN, CDR2 SYDVKM. The CDR3 loop reads CASSLKGRTEAFF. The CDR3 coding sequence is TGTGCCAGCAGTTTAAAAGGGCGGACTGAAGCTTTCTTT. The variable domain in full, completed from reference TRBV28 and TRBJ1-1, reads DVKVTQSSRYLVKRTGEKVFLECVQDMDHENMFWYRQDPGLGLRLIYFSYDVKMKEKGDIPEGYSVSREKKERFSLILESASTNQTSMYLCASSLKGRTEAFFGQGTRLTVV.

This clone has just one count. The V gene is TRBV9, the J gene TRBJ2-5; D gene uncertain. Per germline, CDR1 SGDLS and CDR2 YYNGEE. Between the trimmed V and J ends, which lost 3 bases and 13 bases, there was a span of 16 bases. CDR3 length equals 12 residues. Written as DNA, the CDR3 is TGTGCCAGCAGCGCCGAGAGGACGCCACTGTACTTC. Amino acid sequence: CASSAERTPLYF.

This chain links TRBV6-5 with TRBJ1-5; 8 bases are a match to TRBD1. Unmatched junction bases numbered 6, after V lost 4 bases and J lost 4 bases. The CDR3 has 15 residues. CDR1 and CDR2 from the germline V gene are MNHEY and SVGAGI. The CDR3 DNA reads as TGTGCCAGCAGTTCCAGACAGGGGCCTAATCAGCCCCAGCATTTT. It translates to CASSSRQGPNQPQHF.

This clone turned up a few times. The V and J genes are TRBV2 and TRBJ1-1, with D perhaps matching TRBD1 (5 bases). The V gene's germline CDR1 is SNHLY and CDR2 FYNNEI. The CDR3 contains 14 residues. V lost 9 bases to trimming and J lost 3 bases, with 17 bases between them. The CDR3 DNA is TGTGCCAGGGAAGGGGAGGGGCCTTACACTGAAGCTTTCTTT. It encodes CAREGEGPYTEAFF.

In this sample, this clone turned up once. The rearrangement links TRBV6-5 to TRBJ2-2; no definite D call. With 10 bases removed from V and 8 bases from J, the gap between germline ends came to 11 bases. The CDR3 length is 11 residues. Germline V gives CDR1 MNHEY, CDR2 SVGAGI. The CDR3 sequence is CATQRGGELFF. Written as DNA, the CDR3 is TGTGCCACCCAGCGCGGAGGGGAGCTGTTTTTT.

J is TRBJ1-1 and V is TRBV5-1; D ambiguous. The CDR3 has 14 residues. The V end lost 2 bases, the J end lost 2 bases, and 10 bases lay between the germline ends. Germline V CDR1 and CDR2: SGHRS, YFSETQ. The CDR3 bases are TGCGCCAGCAGCTTAACACCGACCAACACTGAAGCTTTCTTT. It encodes CASSLTPTNTEAFF.

The chain uses TRBV7-2 and TRBJ2-4, with 7 bases aligning to TRBD1. V shed 5 bases and J 1 base; nucleotides not matched to a gene: 11. The CDR3 sequence is 17 residues long. Per the germline V gene, CDR1 is SGHTA and CDR2 is FQGNSA. CDR3 protein: CASSEGQPRSAKNIQYF. The CDR3, as DNA: TGTGCCAGCAGCGAGGGACAGCCTAGGTCGGCCAAAAACATTCAGTACTTC. Based on the CDR3 plus reference TRBV7-2 and TRBJ2-4, the full variable domain is GAGVSQSPSNKVTEKGKDVELRCDPISGHTALYWYRQSLGQGLEFLIYFQGNSAPDKSGLPSDRFSAERTGGSVSTLTIQRTQQEDSAVYLCASSEGQPRSAKNIQYFGAGTRLSVL.

This chain links TRBV30 with TRBJ2-7, with 9 positions matching TRBD1. The germline V gene encodes CDR1 GTSNPN and CDR2 SVGIG (reference sequence). The CDR3 covers 12 residues. V was clipped by 5 bases and J by 4 bases; unmatched bases: 3. The CDR3 spells CAWEGQGYEQYF. Here the CDR3 DNA reads TGTGCCTGGGAGGGACAGGGTTACGAGCAGTACTTC.